These T cell receptor beta chains were read from a single sample in a study of blood T cell repertoires in COVID-19. Only in-frame clones appear in the TCRdb table, and some are missing; sequencing was by immunoSEQ multiplex PCR. The sample contains more than 250,000 clones, approximately 92% of which appear only once. Sequencing used PBMCs or T cells enriched from blood (not recorded which). The receptor set was obtained from a woman in her twenties or thirties who had recovered from COVID-19. The CDR3 runs from the conserved cysteine through the conserved F or W. The D gene is left open where the match is weak. Rows may omit the clone size; those that give it use once, few, many or a size class.

TRBJ2-7	NA	NA	TRBV11-3	TGTGCCAGCAGCCCTGGACAGACCAGCTCCTACGAGCAGTACTTC	CASSPGQTSSYEQYF
TRBJ2-2	TRBD2	NA	TRBV6-5	TGTGCCAGCAGCAGCGGGAGGAACACCGGGGAGCTGTTTTTT	CASSSGRNTGELFF
TRBJ2-7	TRBD1	NA	TRBV28	TGTGCCAGCAGTTTGACGACAGGGGGACCCTACGAGCAGTACTTC	CASSLTTGGPYEQYF
TRBJ1-1	TRBD1	once	TRBV19	TGTGCCAGTAGTGACCACAGGGGAAACACTGAAGCTTTCTTT	CASSDHRGNTEAFF
TRBJ1-5	NA	NA	TRBV6-2/TRBV6-3	TGTGCCAGCAGTTACTCGTTTCGGCAGCCCCAGCATTTT	CASSYSFRQPQHF
TRBJ1-1	NA	NA	TRBV27	TGTGCCAGCAGTTTAACTCCACAGGGGAACACTGAAGCTTTCTTT	CASSLTPQGNTEAFF
TRBJ1-5	TRBD1	NA	TRBV7-2	TGTGCCAGCAGCTCGGGACAGAGTCCTCAGCCCCAGCATTTT	CASSSGQSPQPQHF
TRBJ2-1	NA	few	TRBV2	TGTGCCAGCATCGACATTCGCAATGAGCAGTTCTTC	CASIDIRNEQFF
TRBJ2-7	TRBD2	NA	TRBV3-1/TRBV3-2	TGTGCCAGCAGCCAAGGTCTAGCGGGGGTCTCCTACGAGCAGTACTTC	CASSQGLAGVSYEQYF
TRBJ2-7	NA	NA	TRBV4-2	TGTGCCAGCAGCCAAGAAGCGGTGGTGGGATACGAGCAGTACTTC	CASSQEAVVGYEQYF
TRBJ2-5	TRBD2	NA	TRBV19	TGTGCGGCATCGACTAGCGGGACAGAGACCCAGTACTTC	CAASTSGTETQYF
TRBJ1-2	NA	NA	TRBV24-1	TGTGCCACCAGTGACCTAGAAGACTACACCTTC	CATSDLEDYTF
TRBJ1-2	NA	NA	TRBV20-1	TGCAGTGCTAGAGTCGACAGGTTCCCCACCTTC	CSARVDRFPTF
TRBJ2-3	NA	NA	TRBV7-3	TGTGCCAGCAGCTTAATGCCAGGGTTCAGCACAGATACGCAGTATTTT	CASSLMPGFSTDTQYF
TRBJ1-2	NA	NA	TRBV2	TGTGCCAGCAGTGAAGGTCAGGCCTGGTATGGCTACACCTTC	CASSEGQAWYGYTF
TRBJ1-1	NA	NA	TRBV11-2	TGTGCCAGCAGCTTACGTCGGGGACTGAGCACTGAAGCTTTCTTT	CASSLRRGLSTEAFF
TRBJ2-3	TRBD2	NA	TRBV5-6	TGTGCCAGCAGCCGACTAGCGGGCGGAGATACGCAGTATTTT	CASSRLAGGDTQYF
TRBJ1-1	NA	once	TRBV3-1/TRBV3-2	TGTGCCAGCAGTCTACAGGGTACCGGGACTGAAGCTTTCTTT	CASSLQGTGTEAFF
TRBJ2-5	NA	NA	TRBV7-9	TGTGCCAGCAGCTTAGGGCAGGTCTTCCAAGAGACCCAGTACTTC	CASSLGQVFQETQYF
TRBJ2-6	NA	NA	TRBV6-5	TGTGCCAGCAGTTCCGACAGAGCTGGGGCCAACGTCCTGACTTTC	CASSSDRAGANVLTF
TRBJ1-1	TRBD1	NA	TRBV7-2	TGTGCCAGCAGCTTAACCCGACAGGGGGCGAACACTGAAGCTTTCTTT	CASSLTRQGANTEAFF
TRBJ1-2	NA	NA	TRBV7-2	TGTGCCAGCAGCTTACGGGACTCACGGGGCTATGGCTACACCTTC	CASSLRDSRGYGYTF
TRBJ1-5	TRBD1	NA	TRBV5-1	TGCGCCAGCAGCTTGGGCACAGGGGGTCAGCCCCAGCATTTT	CASSLGTGGQPQHF
TRBJ2-3	NA	NA	TRBV5-1	TGCGCCAGCAGCTTGTTAAGAGGGACAGATACGCAGTATTTT	CASSLLRGTDTQYF
TRBJ1-1	NA	NA	TRBV18	TGTGCCAGCTCACCACAAGACATAAAGAACACTGAAGCTTTCTTT	CASSPQDIKNTEAFF
TRBJ2-1	TRBD2	NA	TRBV7-9	TGTGCCAGCAGCTTTAACCGGGAGGCATACAATGAGCAGTTCTTC	CASSFNREAYNEQFF
TRBJ1-1	NA	NA	TRBV2	TGTGCCAGCAGTGATGGGAGGGCGAACACTGAAGCTTTCTTT	CASSDGRANTEAFF
TRBJ2-5	TRBD2	NA	TRBV12-5	TGTGCTAGTGGTTCTGGCACCGGGACTAGTTATGCGGGGACCCAGTACTTC	CASGSGTGTSYAGTQYF
TRBJ2-5	TRBD2	NA	TRBV6-5	TGTGCCAGCAGTTACTCGGGAGGGGTATTGGGAGAGACCCAGTACTTC	CASSYSGGVLGETQYF
TRBJ2-3	TRBD2	NA	TRBV29-1	TGCATCCCCAGGAGAGCGGGGTGGGCAGATACGCAGTATTTT	CIPRRAGWADTQYF
TRBJ2-1	NA	NA	TRBV5-1	TGCGCCAGCAGCTCAGGACTCTCCAGTGATGAGCAGTTCTTC	CASSSGLSSDEQFF
TRBJ1-1	TRBD1	NA	TRBV5-1	TGCGCCAGCAGTTTACAGGGGATGAACACTGAAGCTTTCTTT	CASSLQGMNTEAFF
TRBJ1-3	TRBD1	NA	TRBV7-9	TGTGCCAGCAGCTCCCTGGACAGGGGGCTAACCTCTGGAAACACCATATATTTT	CASSSLDRGLTSGNTIYF
TRBJ1-2	NA	once	TRBV28	TGTGCCAGCAGACAGGGAGACTATGGCTACACCTTC	CASRQGDYGYTF
TRBJ1-3	NA	few	TRBV20-1	TGCAGTGCTAAGCGTGGAAACACCATATATTTT	CSAKRGNTIYF
TRBJ2-1	TRBD1	NA	TRBV6-6	TGTGCCAGCAGTCCCCGGGTCGACAGGGGGTACAATGAGCAGTTCTTC	CASSPRVDRGYNEQFF
TRBJ1-2	TRBD1	NA	TRBV2	TGTGCCGGACGACAGGGGGATGGCTACACCTTC	CAGRQGDGYTF
TRBJ2-3	NA	NA	TRBV7-3	TGTGCCAGCAGCTTATTGACAGGCGGATCCACAGATACGCAGTATTTT	CASSLLTGGSTDTQYF
TRBJ1-6	NA	once	TRBV7-8	TGTGCCAGCAGCCTTCGGACAGAGCTAAATTCACCCCTCCACTTT	CASSLRTELNSPLHF